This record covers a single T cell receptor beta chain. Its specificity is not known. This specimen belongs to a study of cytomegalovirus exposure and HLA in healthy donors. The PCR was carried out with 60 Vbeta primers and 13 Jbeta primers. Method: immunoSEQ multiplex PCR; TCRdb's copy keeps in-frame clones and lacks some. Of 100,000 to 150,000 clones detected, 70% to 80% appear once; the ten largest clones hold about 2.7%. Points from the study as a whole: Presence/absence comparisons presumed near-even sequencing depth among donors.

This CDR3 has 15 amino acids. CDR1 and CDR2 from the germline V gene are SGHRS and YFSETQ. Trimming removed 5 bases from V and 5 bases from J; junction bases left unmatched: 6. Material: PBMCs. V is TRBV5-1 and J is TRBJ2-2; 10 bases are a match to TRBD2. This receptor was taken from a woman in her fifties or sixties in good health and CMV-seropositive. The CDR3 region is CASRLNSGGTGELFF. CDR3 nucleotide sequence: TGCGCCAGCAGACTAAATAGCGGGGGGACCGGGGAGCTGTTTTTT.